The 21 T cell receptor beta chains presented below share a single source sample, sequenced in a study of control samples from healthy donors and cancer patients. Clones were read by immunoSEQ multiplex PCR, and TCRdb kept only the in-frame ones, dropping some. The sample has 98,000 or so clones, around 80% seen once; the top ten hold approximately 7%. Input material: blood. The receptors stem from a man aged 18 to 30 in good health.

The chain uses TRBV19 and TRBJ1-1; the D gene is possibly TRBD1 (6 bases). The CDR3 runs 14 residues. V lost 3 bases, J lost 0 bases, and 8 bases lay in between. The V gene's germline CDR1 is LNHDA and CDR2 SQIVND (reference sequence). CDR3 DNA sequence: TGTGCCAGTAGTATTACAGGGCTGAACACTGAAGCTTTCTTT. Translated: CASSITGLNTEAFF.

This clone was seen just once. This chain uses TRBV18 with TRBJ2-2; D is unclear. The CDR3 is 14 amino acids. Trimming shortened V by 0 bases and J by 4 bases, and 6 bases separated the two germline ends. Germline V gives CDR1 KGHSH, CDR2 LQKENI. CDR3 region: CASSPPQSTGELFF. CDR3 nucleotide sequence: TGTGCCAGCTCACCACCCCAGAGCACCGGGGAGCTGTTTTTT.

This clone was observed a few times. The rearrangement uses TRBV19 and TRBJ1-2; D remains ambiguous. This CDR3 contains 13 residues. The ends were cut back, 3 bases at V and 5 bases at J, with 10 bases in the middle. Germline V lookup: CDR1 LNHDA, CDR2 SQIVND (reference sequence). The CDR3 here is CASSMGMVYGYTF. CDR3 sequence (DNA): TGTGCCAGTAGTATGGGGATGGTGTATGGCTACACCTTC.

The CDR3 spells CASSLGLPSQYF. The CDR3 DNA sequence: TGTGCCAGCAGCTTGGGCCTTCCCTCGCAGTATTTT. This rearrangement joins TRBV5-6 to TRBJ2-3; no firm D call. The CDR3 has 12 residues. Germline assignment: CDR1 SGHDT and CDR2 YYEEEE. The ends were cut back, 0 bases at V and 10 bases at J, with 9 bases in the middle.

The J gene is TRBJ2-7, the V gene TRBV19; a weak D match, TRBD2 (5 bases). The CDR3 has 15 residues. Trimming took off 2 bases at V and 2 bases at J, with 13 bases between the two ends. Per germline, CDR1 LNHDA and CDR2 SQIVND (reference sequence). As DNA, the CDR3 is TGTGCCAGTAGTATAACTGGACTCCGGGCCTACGAGCAGTACTTC. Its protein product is CASSITGLRAYEQYF.

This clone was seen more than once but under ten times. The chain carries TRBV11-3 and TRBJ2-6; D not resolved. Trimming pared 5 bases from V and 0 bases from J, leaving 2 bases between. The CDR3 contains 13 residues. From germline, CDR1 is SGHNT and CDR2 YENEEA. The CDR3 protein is CASSPSGANVLTF. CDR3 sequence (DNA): TGTGCCAGCAGCCCCTCTGGGGCCAACGTCCTGACTTTC.

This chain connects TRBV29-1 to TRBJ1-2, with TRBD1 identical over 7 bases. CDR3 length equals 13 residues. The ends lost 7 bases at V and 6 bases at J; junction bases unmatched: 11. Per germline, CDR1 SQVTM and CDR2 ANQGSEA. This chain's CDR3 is CSADTTGDHGYTF. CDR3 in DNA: TGCAGCGCAGACACAACAGGGGACCATGGCTACACCTTC.

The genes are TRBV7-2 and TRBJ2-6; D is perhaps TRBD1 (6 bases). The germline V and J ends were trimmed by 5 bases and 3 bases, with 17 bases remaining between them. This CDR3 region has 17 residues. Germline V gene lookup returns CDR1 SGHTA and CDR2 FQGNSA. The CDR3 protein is CASSPQGLAYGANVLTF. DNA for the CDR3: TGTGCCAGCAGCCCACAGGGTTTGGCCTATGGGGCCAACGTCCTGACTTTC.

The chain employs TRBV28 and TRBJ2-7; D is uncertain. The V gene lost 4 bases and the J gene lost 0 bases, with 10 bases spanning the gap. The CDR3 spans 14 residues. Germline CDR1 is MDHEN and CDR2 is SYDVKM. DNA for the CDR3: TGTGCCAGCAGTTCGCCAGCCAGCTCCTACGAGCAGTACTTC. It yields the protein CASSSPASSYEQYF.

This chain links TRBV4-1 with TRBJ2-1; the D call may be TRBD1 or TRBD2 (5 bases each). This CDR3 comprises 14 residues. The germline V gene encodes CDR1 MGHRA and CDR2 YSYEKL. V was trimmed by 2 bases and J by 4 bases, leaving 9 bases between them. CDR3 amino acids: CASSQRDGYNEQFF. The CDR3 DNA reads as TGCGCCAGCAGCCAACGGGACGGATACAATGAGCAGTTCTTC.

CDR3 DNA: TGTGCCAGCAGCCACTGGGGCCCCGAGGGCACTGAAGCTTTCTTT. The encoded protein is CASSHWGPEGTEAFF. V and J are TRBV14 and TRBJ1-1; tentatively, D is TRBD1 (5 bases). Germline-derived CDR1 and CDR2 are SGHDN and FVKESK. The CDR3 is 15 amino acids. With 3 bases removed from V and 4 bases from J, the gap between germline ends came to 15 bases. The variable domain in full, completed from reference TRBV14 and TRBJ1-1, reads EAGVTQFPSHSVIEKGQTVTLRCDPISGHDNLYWYRRVMGKEIKFLLHFVKESKQDESGMPNNRFLAERTGGTYSTLKVQPAELEDSGVYFCASSHWGPEGTEAFFGQGTRLTVV.

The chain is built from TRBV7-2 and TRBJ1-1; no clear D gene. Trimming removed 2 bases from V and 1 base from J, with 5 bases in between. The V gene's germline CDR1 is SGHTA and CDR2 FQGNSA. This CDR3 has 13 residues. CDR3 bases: TGTGCCAGCAGCTTACCGGGGAACACTGAAGCTTTCTTT. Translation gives CASSLPGNTEAFF.

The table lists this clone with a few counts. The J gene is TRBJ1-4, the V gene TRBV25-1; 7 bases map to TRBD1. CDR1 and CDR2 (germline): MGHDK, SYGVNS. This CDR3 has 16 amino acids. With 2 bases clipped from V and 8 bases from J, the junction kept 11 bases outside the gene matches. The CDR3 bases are TGTGCCAGCAGTGAACCGAGGGGCAGGGGGGAGGAAAAACTGTTTTTT. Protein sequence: CASSEPRGRGEEKLFF.

CDR3 region: CASSYSSYEQYF. In nucleotides, the CDR3 is TGTGCCAGCAGCTACTCTTCCTACGAGCAGTACTTC. V gene TRBV5-6 combines with J gene TRBJ2-7, with D hard to call. Germline loops: CDR1 SGHDT, CDR2 YYEEEE. The CDR3 length is 12 residues. The V end was cut by 3 bases, the J end by 1 base, with 5 bases between.

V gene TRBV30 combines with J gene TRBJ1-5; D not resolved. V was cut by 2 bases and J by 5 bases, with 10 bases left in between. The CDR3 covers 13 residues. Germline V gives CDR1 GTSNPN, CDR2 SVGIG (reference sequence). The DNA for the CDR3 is TGTGCCTGGAGTTCCAATCGGGATCAGCCCCAGCATTTT. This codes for CAWSSNRDQPQHF.

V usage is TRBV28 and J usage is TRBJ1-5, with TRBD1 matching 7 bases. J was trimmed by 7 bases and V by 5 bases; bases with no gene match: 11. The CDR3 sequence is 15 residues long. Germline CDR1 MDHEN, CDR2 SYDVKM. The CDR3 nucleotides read TGTGCCAGCAGTGAGATGACAGGGCTACGCCAGCCCCAGCATTTT. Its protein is CASSEMTGLRQPQHF. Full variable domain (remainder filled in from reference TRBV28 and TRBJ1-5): DVKVTQSSRYLVKRTGEKVFLECVQDMDHENMFWYRQDPGLGLRLIYFSYDVKMKEKGDIPEGYSVSREKKERFSLILESASTNQTSMYLCASSEMTGLRQPQHFGDGTRLSIL.

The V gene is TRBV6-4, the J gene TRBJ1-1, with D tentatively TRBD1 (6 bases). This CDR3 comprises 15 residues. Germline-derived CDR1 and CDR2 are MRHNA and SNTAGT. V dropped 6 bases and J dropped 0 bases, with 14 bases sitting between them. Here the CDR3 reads CASRASGVMNTEAFF. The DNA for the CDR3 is TGTGCCAGCAGGGCGTCAGGGGTTATGAACACTGAAGCTTTCTTT.

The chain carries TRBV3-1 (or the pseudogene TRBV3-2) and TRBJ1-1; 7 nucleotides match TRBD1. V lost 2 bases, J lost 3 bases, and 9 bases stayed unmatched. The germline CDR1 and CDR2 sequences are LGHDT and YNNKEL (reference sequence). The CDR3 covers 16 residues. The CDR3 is CASSQPKGQPYTEAFF. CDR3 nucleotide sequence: TGTGCCAGCAGCCAACCTAAGGGACAGCCATACACTGAAGCTTTCTTT.

CDR3 sequence (DNA): TGTGCCAGCAGTTTATTTTCCCCCTCGGAGGGGTTGGACGAGCAGTACTTC. It translates to CASSLFSPSEGLDEQYF. The chain couples TRBV28 to TRBJ2-7; a possible D gene is TRBD2 (6 bases). In germline, CDR1 is MDHEN, CDR2 SYDVKM. The germline V and J ends were trimmed by 1 base and 5 bases, with 21 bases remaining between them. CDR3 length: 17 amino acids.

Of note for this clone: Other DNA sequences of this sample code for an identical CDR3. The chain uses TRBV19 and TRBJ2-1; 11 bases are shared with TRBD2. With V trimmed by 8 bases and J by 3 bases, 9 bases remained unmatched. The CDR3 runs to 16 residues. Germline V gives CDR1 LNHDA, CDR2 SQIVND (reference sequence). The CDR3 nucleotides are TGTGCCAGTTCCCCACTCACTAGCGGGAGCTACAATGAGCAGTTCTTC. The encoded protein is CASSPLTSGSYNEQFF. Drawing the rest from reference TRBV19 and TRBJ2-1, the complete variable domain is DGGITQSPKYLFRKEGQNVTLSCEQNLNHDAMYWYRQDPGQGLRLIYYSQIVNDFQKGDIAEGYSVSREKKESFPLTVTSAQKNPTAFYLCASSPLTSGSYNEQFFGPGTRLTVL.

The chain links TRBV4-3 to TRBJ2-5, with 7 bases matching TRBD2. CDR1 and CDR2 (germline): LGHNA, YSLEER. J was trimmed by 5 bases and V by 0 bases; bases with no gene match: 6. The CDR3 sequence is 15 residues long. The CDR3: CASSQDLGRAETQYF. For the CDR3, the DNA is TGCGCCAGCAGCCAAGACCTGGGGAGGGCTGAGACCCAGTACTTC.